A single sample gave rise to the 31 T cell receptor beta chains below, sequenced in a study of shared clonotypes between healthy human individuals. TCRdb's table, derived via immunoSEQ multiplex PCR, lists solely in-frame clones and lacks some. The repertoire consists of hundreds of thousands of clones, with 95% to 97% occurring once and the leading ten covering 0.095% to 0.13%. Terminally differentiated effector memory CD45RA+ cells were excluded by CCR7 positive selection of CD45RO-negative cells. The source material was naive CD8+ T cells sorted from blood. The receptors here all came from a woman in her twenties or thirties in good health.

The chain is built from TRBV9 and TRBJ2-2; 11 nucleotides match TRBD2. The CDR3 consists of 19 residues. Germline V gives CDR1 SGDLS, CDR2 YYNGEE. J gave up 3 bases and V 3 bases, and 13 bases lay outside the gene matches. CDR3 coding DNA: TGTGCCAGCAGCGACCCCTCGGGACTAGCGGTGATGTACACCGGGGAGCTGTTTTTT. Protein product: CASSDPSGLAVMYTGELFF.

The chain links TRBV6-6 to TRBJ2-7, with a possible D match to TRBD2 (6 bases). CDR3 length: 12 residues. Germline values: CDR1 MNHNY, CDR2 SVGAGI (reference sequence). Trimming pared 2 bases from V and 7 bases from J, leaving 9 bases between. The CDR3: CASSYPRGEQYF. The CDR3 DNA reads TGTGCCAGCAGTTACCCCCGGGGGGAGCAGTACTTC.

This clone was recorded once. This sequence joins TRBV27 and TRBJ1-5, with a weak D call TRBD1 (5 bases). Germline V CDR1 and CDR2: MNHEY, SMNVEV (reference sequence). V gave up 1 base and J gave up 5 bases, with 15 bases separating them. The CDR3 length is 16 residues. Written as DNA, the CDR3 is TGTGCCAGCAGTTTATACCCGCCGGGGCTTCATCAGCCCCAGCATTTT. It translates to CASSLYPPGLHQPQHF.

Concerning this clone: Other DNA sequences from this sample encode an identical CDR3 as well. V gene TRBV5-6 combines with J gene TRBJ1-3; D unclear. Germline V gene sequence: CDR1 SGHDT, CDR2 YYEEEE. The CDR3 has 13 residues. Trimming took 0 bases from V and 1 from J, leaving 2 bases between them. CDR3 DNA sequence: TGTGCCAGCAGCTTGGGGTCTGGAAACACCATATATTTT. As protein: CASSLGSGNTIYF.

Remarks on this clone: Distinct nucleotide sequences in the sample also encode this CDR3. The chain is built from TRBV5-1 and TRBJ2-7; tentatively, D is TRBD2 (6 bases). The V end lost 1 base, the J end lost 3 bases, and 8 bases lay between the germline ends. This CDR3 comprises 13 residues. Germline-derived CDR1 and CDR2 are SGHRS and YFSETQ. Written as DNA, the CDR3 is TGCGCCAGCAGCTTGCCGACTAGCTACGAGCAGTACTTC. Protein: CASSLPTSYEQYF.

The chain employs TRBV19 and TRBJ2-1; D unresolved. CDR1 and CDR2 (germline): LNHDA, SQIVND (reference sequence). Between the trimmed V and J ends, which lost 4 bases and 3 bases, there was a span of 4 bases. The CDR3 contains 12 residues. The CDR3 DNA follows: TGTGCCAGTAGTACAGACTACAATGAGCAGTTCTTC. Residues: CASSTDYNEQFF.

The chain has TRBV7-6 and TRBJ2-5, with 8 bases fitting TRBD2. This CDR3 has 16 amino acids. Per germline, CDR1 SGHVS and CDR2 FNYEAQ. V gave up 5 bases and J gave up 1 base; unmatched junction bases: 9. Here the CDR3 reads CASSPTSGLLQETQYF. CDR3 in DNA: TGTGCCAGCAGCCCCACTAGCGGCCTCCTCCAAGAGACCCAGTACTTC.

The chain has TRBV15 and TRBJ1-2, with D uncertain. The germline V gene encodes CDR1 LNHNV and CDR2 YYDKDF (reference sequence). The ends were cut back, 1 base at V and 2 bases at J, with 11 bases in the middle. This CDR3 contains 15 residues. CDR3 region: CATSRVENSNYGYTF. The CDR3 DNA reads as TGTGCCACCAGCAGAGTTGAGAACTCGAACTATGGCTACACCTTC.

This rearrangement joins TRBV2 to TRBJ2-3, with 7 nucleotides matching TRBD1. The CDR3 covers 15 residues. Germline V CDR1 and CDR2: SNHLY, FYNNEI. Trimming removed 2 bases from V and 5 bases from J; junction bases left unmatched: 7. The CDR3 sequence: CASSETQGILDTQYF. In DNA, the CDR3 is TGTGCCAGCAGTGAAACACAGGGGATCTTAGATACGCAGTATTTT.

This rearrangement joins TRBV7-9 to TRBJ2-2; perhaps TRBD1 as D (5 bases). The length of the CDR3 is 14 residues. Per the germline V gene, CDR1 is SEHNR and CDR2 is FQNEAQ (reference sequence). Trimming took 1 base from V and 7 from J, leaving 10 bases between them. CDR3 residues: CASSLGQGNGELFF. The CDR3 region has the DNA TGTGCCAGCAGCTTAGGCCAGGGCAACGGGGAGCTGTTTTTT.

This clone was seen only once. The chain combines TRBV6-5 with TRBJ1-5, with D possibly matching TRBD1 (5 bases). Germline-derived CDR1 and CDR2 are MNHEY and SVGAGI. V was cut by 0 bases and J by 4 bases, with 13 bases left in between. The CDR3 contains 16 residues. The CDR3 coding sequence is TGTGCCAGCAGTTACTCCAGACCCGGGGGGAATCAGCCCCAGCATTTT. It specifies CASSYSRPGGNQPQHF.

The chain uses TRBV9 and TRBJ2-3; D is tentatively TRBD1 or TRBD2 (5 bases each). In germline, CDR1 is SGDLS, CDR2 YYNGEE. The V end was cut by 7 bases, the J end by 0 bases, with 15 bases between. This CDR3 comprises 15 residues. CDR3 residues: CASSRWGGSTDTQYF. CDR3 sequence (DNA): TGTGCCAGCTCCCGGTGGGGCGGGAGCACAGATACGCAGTATTTT.

This chain joins TRBV30 and TRBJ1-4, with 7 nucleotides matching TRBD1. V was pared by 0 bases and J by 8 bases, with 3 bases of the junction left unmatched. The germline V gene encodes CDR1 GTSNPN and CDR2 SVGIG (reference sequence). This CDR3 spans 13 amino acids. The CDR3 loop reads CAWSVIQGEKLFF. The CDR3 coding sequence is TGTGCCTGGAGTGTGATACAGGGGGAAAAACTGTTTTTT.

The CDR3 DNA reads as TGTGCCAGCAGCTTACTCGGGACTTCACCCCTCCACTTT. Protein product: CASSLLGTSPLHF. V and J are TRBV7-2 and TRBJ1-6; D possibly corresponds to TRBD1 (5 bases). Germline loops: CDR1 SGHTA, CDR2 FQGNSA. The CDR3 consists of 13 residues. Trimming shortened V by 2 bases and J by 9 bases, and 8 bases separated the two germline ends.

This chain connects TRBV29-1 to TRBJ2-7; no definite D call. This CDR3 region has 16 residues. V was clipped by 4 bases and J by 7 bases, with 26 bases between them. From germline, CDR1 is SQVTM and CDR2 ANQGSEA. The CDR3 DNA is TGCAGCGTTGGTGGAGACCGGCCATACATGAACTCTGAGCAGTACTTC. It codes for CSVGGDRPYMNSEQYF.

The genes are TRBV29-1 and TRBJ1-5; D is ambiguous. CDR1 and CDR2 from the germline V gene are SQVTM and ANQGSEA. The CDR3 extends over 12 amino acids. The chain's CDR3 is CSARMPNQPQHF. In DNA form, the CDR3 reads TGCAGTGCCAGGATGCCCAATCAGCCCCAGCATTTT. Complete variable domain (other parts from reference TRBV29-1 and TRBJ1-5): SAVISQKPSRDICQRGTSLTIQCQVDSQVTMMFWYRQQPGQSLTLIATANQGSEATYESGFVIDKFPISRPNLTFSTLTVSNMSPEDSSIYLCSARMPNQPQHFGDGTRLSIL.

J is TRBJ2-7 and V is TRBV11-2; 8 bases are a match to TRBD1. The CDR3 totals 19 residues. V lost 5 bases to trimming and J lost 3 bases; unmatched junction nucleotides: 21. CDR1 and CDR2 (germline): SGHAT, FQNNGV. CDR3 DNA: TGTGCCAGCAGCAAAACCCTTCAGGGGGCGCCCGCAACCGACTACGAGCAGTACTTC. As protein: CASSKTLQGAPATDYEQYF.

The chain uses TRBV28 and TRBJ1-1, with D maybe TRBD1 (6 bases). Germline values: CDR1 MDHEN, CDR2 SYDVKM. The CDR3 sequence is 16 residues long. V lost 3 bases, J lost 1 base, and 15 bases lay in between. CDR3 DNA sequence: TGTGCCAGCAGTTTTGGGGGCAAGGGGTCGAACACTGAAGCTTTCTTT. Protein: CASSFGGKGSNTEAFF.

With regard to this clone: Within the sample, other DNA sequences also encode this same CDR3. The rearrangement links TRBV28 to TRBJ1-1; D gene unclear. CDR1 and CDR2 (germline): MDHEN, SYDVKM. Trimming removed 3 bases from V and 0 bases from J, with 5 bases in between. The CDR3 has 13 amino acids. CDR3 loop: CASSFRMNTEAFF. The DNA of the CDR3 is TGTGCCAGCAGTTTCCGAATGAACACTGAAGCTTTCTTT.

The chain links TRBV5-6 to TRBJ1-1; D unresolved. Trimming took 0 bases from V and 6 from J, leaving 12 bases between them. CDR1 is SGHDT and CDR2 is YYEEEE in the germline V gene. This CDR3 comprises 14 residues. CDR3 DNA sequence: TGTGCCAGCAGCTTGGTTGGGGAATCGCCTGAAGCTTTCTTT. This encodes CASSLVGESPEAFF.

With regard to this clone: A single base separates this from a much larger clone, so it may be a read error. The CDR3 DNA reads TGTGCCAGCAGCGTGAACACTGAAGCTTTCTTT. This sequence encodes CASSVNTEAFF. This rearrangement joins TRBV6-1 to TRBJ1-1, with no clear D. Germline CDR1 and CDR2: MNHNS and SASEGT. The CDR3 consists of 11 residues. Trimming left V 6 bases short and J 0 bases short, with 2 bases between.

The chain recombines TRBV9 with TRBJ2-1, with D maybe TRBD2 (5 bases). The CDR3 runs to 14 residues. V gave up 0 bases and J gave up 6 bases, with 10 bases separating them. Germline V CDR1 and CDR2: SGDLS, YYNGEE. CDR3 sequence: CASSVAGSPNEQFF. The CDR3 nucleotides read TGTGCCAGCAGCGTAGCGGGAAGCCCCAATGAGCAGTTCTTC. Complete variable domain (other parts from reference TRBV9 and TRBJ2-1): DSGVTQTPKHLITATGQRVTLRCSPRSGDLSVYWYQQSLDQGLQFLIQYYNGEERAKGNILERFSAQQFPDLHSELNLSSLELGDSALYFCASSVAGSPNEQFFGPGTRLTVL.

The chain carries TRBV27 and TRBJ1-5, with 7 bases matching TRBD1. Germline assignment: CDR1 MNHEY and CDR2 SMNVEV (reference sequence). The CDR3 is made up of 14 amino acids. The junction had 8 bases not matched to a gene; V was cut back by 6 bases and J by 6 bases. CDR3 sequence (DNA): TGTGCCAGCAGGGCTACAGGGGTGAGTCAGCCCCAGCATTTT. Translated, it gives CASRATGVSQPQHF.

CDR3 coding DNA: TGCGCCAGCAGCAGTTCGGGGCCGGACTGGGACATTCAGTACTTC. Its translation is CASSSSGPDWDIQYF. The rearrangement links TRBV5-1 to TRBJ2-4, with D perhaps TRBD1 or TRBD2 (5 bases each). The CDR3 consists of 15 residues. Germline loops: CDR1 SGHRS, CDR2 YFSETQ. V was clipped by 4 bases and J by 8 bases, with 19 bases between them.

This sequence joins TRBV5-1 and TRBJ2-5, with 7 bases matching TRBD1. J gave up 4 bases and V 4 bases, and 19 bases lay outside the gene matches. The CDR3 has 18 residues. Germline CDR1 reads SGHRS; CDR2 reads YFSETQ. The CDR3 DNA reads TGCGCCAGCAGCCTGAACCCCTCGGACAGGCGGTATGGAGAGACCCAGTACTTC. Protein: CASSLNPSDRRYGETQYF.

This rearrangement joins TRBV7-9 to TRBJ1-5; D uncertain. V lost 1 base and J lost 0, with 7 bases in between. CDR1 and CDR2 (germline): SEHNR, FQNEAQ (reference sequence). This CDR3 comprises 15 residues. For the CDR3, the DNA is TGTGCCAGCAGCTTAGAAGGTTATAGCAATCAGCCCCAGCATTTT. Amino acid sequence: CASSLEGYSNQPQHF. Drawing the rest from reference TRBV7-9 and TRBJ1-5, the complete variable domain is DTGVSQNPRHKITKRGQNVTFRCDPISEHNRLYWYRQTLGQGPEFLTYFQNEAQLEKSRLLSDRFSAERPKGSFSTLEIQRTEQGDSAMYLCASSLEGYSNQPQHFGDGTRLSIL.

The chain couples TRBV27 to TRBJ2-4, with D unclear. Germline V CDR1 and CDR2: MNHEY, SMNVEV (reference sequence). Between the trimmed V and J ends, which lost 0 bases and 8 bases, there was a span of 11 bases. The CDR3 is made up of 14 amino acids. The CDR3 coding sequence is TGTGCCAGCAGTTTATCTGGGGTTCTGGACATTCAGTACTTC. Protein: CASSLSGVLDIQYF.

The chain is built from TRBV9 and TRBJ1-1; D call uncertain. Germline V gene data show CDR1 as SGDLS and CDR2 as YYNGEE. V lost 3 bases to trimming and J lost 2 bases, with 8 bases between them. The CDR3 sequence is 13 residues long. CDR3 DNA: TGTGCCAGCAGCGCGGACGGAAACACTGAAGCTTTCTTT. Its protein product is CASSADGNTEAFF. Drawing the rest from reference TRBV9 and TRBJ1-1, the complete variable domain is DSGVTQTPKHLITATGQRVTLRCSPRSGDLSVYWYQQSLDQGLQFLIQYYNGEERAKGNILERFSAQQFPDLHSELNLSSLELGDSALYFCASSADGNTEAFFGQGTRLTVV.

V gene TRBV7-8 combines with J gene TRBJ1-5; possibly TRBD1 for D (5 bases). Germline V lookup: CDR1 SGHVS, CDR2 FQNEAQ. V dropped 5 bases and J dropped 2 bases, with 16 bases sitting between them. The CDR3 sequence is 16 residues long. CDR3 sequence reads: CASSPPGPPGNQPQHF. The CDR3 nucleotides read TGTGCCAGCAGCCCGCCGGGACCCCCGGGCAATCAGCCCCAGCATTTT.

V is TRBV28 and J is TRBJ2-3; no definite D call. V gave up 6 bases and J gave up 1 base, with 17 bases separating them. Germline V gene data show CDR1 as MDHEN and CDR2 as SYDVKM. The CDR3 runs 16 residues. The DNA of the CDR3 is TGTGCCAGCAGCCCATTGGTAGCCCGACGCACAGATACGCAGTATTTT. Residues: CASSPLVARRTDTQYF.

The V and J genes are TRBV4-1 and TRBJ2-7; D call uncertain. The CDR3 spans 15 residues. Germline V CDR1 and CDR2: MGHRA, YSYEKL. Between the trimmed V and J ends, which lost 3 bases and 7 bases, there was a span of 19 bases. DNA of the CDR3: TGCGCCAGCAGCCAGGGCCCGGTATCCCGTGCTGAGCAGTACTTC. It yields the protein CASSQGPVSRAEQYF.